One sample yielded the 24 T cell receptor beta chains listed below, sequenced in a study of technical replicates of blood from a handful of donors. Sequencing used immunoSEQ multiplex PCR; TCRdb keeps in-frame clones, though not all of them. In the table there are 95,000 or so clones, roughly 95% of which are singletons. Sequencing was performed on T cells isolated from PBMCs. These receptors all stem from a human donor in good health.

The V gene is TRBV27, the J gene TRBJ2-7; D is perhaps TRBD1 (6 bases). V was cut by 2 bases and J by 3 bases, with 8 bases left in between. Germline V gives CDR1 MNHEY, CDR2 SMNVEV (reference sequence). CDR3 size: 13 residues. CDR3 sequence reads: CASSLTGSYEQYF. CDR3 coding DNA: TGTGCCAGCAGTTTAACAGGGAGCTACGAGCAGTACTTC.

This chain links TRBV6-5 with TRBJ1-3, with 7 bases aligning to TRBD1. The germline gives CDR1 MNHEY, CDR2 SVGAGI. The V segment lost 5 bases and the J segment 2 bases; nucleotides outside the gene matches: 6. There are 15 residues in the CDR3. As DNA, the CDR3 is TGTGCCAGCAGTAGACAGGGAATCGCTGGAAACACCATATATTTT. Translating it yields CASSRQGIAGNTIYF.

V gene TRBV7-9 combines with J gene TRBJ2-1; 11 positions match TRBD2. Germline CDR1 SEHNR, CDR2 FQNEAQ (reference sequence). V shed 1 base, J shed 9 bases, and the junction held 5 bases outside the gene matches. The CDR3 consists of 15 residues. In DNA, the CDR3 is TGTGCCAGCAGCTTAGGGACTAGCGGGTTCACTGAGCAGTTCTTC. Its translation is CASSLGTSGFTEQFF.

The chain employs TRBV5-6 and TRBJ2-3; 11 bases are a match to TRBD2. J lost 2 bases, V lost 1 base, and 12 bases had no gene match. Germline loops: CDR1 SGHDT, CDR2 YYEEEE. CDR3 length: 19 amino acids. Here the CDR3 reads CASSLSLAGGFLTTDTQYF. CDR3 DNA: TGTGCCAGCAGCTTGTCCCTAGCGGGAGGTTTTCTCACCACAGATACGCAGTATTTT.

As DNA, the CDR3 is TGTGCCAGCAGTGAATTTGCGGGACAGGGGAATAATGGCTACACCTTC. Its translation: CASSEFAGQGNNGYTF. This chain joins TRBV25-1 and TRBJ1-2; TRBD1 aligns across 10 bases. Germline lookup yields CDR1 MGHDK and CDR2 SYGVNS. The CDR3 has 16 amino acids. V lost 1 base and J lost 6; bases outside the gene matches: 8.

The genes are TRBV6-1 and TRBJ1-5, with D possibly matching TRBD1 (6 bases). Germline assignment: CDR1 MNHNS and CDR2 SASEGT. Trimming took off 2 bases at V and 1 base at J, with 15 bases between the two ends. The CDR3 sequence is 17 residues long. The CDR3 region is CASSEYLYRESNQPQHF. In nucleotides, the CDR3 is TGTGCCAGCAGTGAATATCTCTACAGGGAAAGCAATCAGCCCCAGCATTTT.

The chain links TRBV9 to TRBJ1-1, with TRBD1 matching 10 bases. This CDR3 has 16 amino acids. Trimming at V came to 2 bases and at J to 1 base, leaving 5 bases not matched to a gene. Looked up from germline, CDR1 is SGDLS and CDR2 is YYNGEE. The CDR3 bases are TGTGCCAGCAGCGTGGGAGGGACAGGGGCGAACACTGAAGCTTTCTTT. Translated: CASSVGGTGANTEAFF.

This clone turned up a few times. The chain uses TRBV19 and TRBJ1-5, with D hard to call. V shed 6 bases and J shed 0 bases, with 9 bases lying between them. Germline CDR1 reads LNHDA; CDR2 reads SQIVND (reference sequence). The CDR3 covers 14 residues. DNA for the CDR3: TGTGCCAGTAGCAAAGCCCATAGCAATCAGCCCCAGCATTTT. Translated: CASSKAHSNQPQHF.

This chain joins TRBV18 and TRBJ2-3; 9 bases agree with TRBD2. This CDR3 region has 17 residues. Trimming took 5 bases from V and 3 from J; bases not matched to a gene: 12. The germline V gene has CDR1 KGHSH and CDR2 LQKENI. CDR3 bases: TGTGCCAGCTCATCTACTCTAGCGGGGAGGGTAACAGATACGCAGTATTTT. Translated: CASSSTLAGRVTDTQYF. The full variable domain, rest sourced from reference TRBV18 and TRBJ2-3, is NAGVMQNPRHLVRRRGQEARLRCSPMKGHSHVYWYRQLPEEGLKFMVYLQKENIIDESGMPKERFSAEFPKEGPSILRIQQVVRGDSAAYFCASSSTLAGRVTDTQYFGPGTRLTVL.

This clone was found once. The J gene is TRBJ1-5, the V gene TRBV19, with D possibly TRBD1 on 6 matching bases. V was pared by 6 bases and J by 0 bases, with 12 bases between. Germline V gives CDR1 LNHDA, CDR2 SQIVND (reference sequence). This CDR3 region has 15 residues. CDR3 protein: CASSSGQYSNQPQHF. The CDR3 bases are TGTGCCAGTAGCTCAGGACAGTATAGCAATCAGCCCCAGCATTTT. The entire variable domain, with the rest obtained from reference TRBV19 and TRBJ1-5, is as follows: DGGITQSPKYLFRKEGQNVTLSCEQNLNHDAMYWYRQDPGQGLRLIYYSQIVNDFQKGDIAEGYSVSREKKESFPLTVTSAQKNPTAFYLCASSSGQYSNQPQHFGDGTRLSIL.

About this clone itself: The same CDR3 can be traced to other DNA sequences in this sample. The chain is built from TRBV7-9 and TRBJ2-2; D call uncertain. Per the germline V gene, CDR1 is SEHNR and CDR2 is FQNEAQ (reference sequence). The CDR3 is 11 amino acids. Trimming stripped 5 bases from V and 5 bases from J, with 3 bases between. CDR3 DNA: TGTGCCAGCAGCCTGACCGGGGAGCTGTTTTTT. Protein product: CASSLTGELFF.

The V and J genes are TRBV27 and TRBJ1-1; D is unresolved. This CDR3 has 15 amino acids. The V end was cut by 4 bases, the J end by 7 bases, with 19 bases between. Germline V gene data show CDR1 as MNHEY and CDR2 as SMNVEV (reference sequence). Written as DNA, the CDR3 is TGTGCCAGCAGTTATGTGAGCCCTCCTCGCTTTGAAGCTTTCTTT. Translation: CASSYVSPPRFEAFF.

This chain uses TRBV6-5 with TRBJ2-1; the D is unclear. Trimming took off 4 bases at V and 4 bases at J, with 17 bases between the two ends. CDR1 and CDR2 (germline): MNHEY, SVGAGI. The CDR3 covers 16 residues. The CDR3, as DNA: TGTGCCAGCAGTTCCCTCTATCGGGTCGCATACAATGAGCAGTTCTTC. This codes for CASSSLYRVAYNEQFF.

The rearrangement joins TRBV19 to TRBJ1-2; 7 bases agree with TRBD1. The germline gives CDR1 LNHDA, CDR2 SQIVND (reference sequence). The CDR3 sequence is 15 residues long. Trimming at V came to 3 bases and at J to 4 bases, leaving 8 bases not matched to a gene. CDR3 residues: CASSIIDREVYGYTF. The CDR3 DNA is TGTGCCAGTAGTATCATTGACAGGGAGGTCTATGGCTACACCTTC.

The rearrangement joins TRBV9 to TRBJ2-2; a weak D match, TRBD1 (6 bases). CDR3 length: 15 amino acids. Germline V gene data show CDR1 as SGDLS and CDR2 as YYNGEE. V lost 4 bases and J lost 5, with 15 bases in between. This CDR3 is CASSPRVQGTGELFF. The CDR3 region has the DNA TGTGCCAGCAGCCCAAGGGTACAGGGAACCGGGGAGCTGTTTTTT.

For the CDR3, the DNA is TGTGCCAGCAGCGAGGCGAACACTGAAGCTTTCTTT. Its protein is CASSEANTEAFF. The chain combines TRBV6-6 with TRBJ1-1; no firm D call. The CDR3 has 12 residues. From germline, CDR1 is MNHNY and CDR2 SVGAGI (reference sequence). Trimming took 6 bases from V and 1 from J, leaving 6 bases between them.

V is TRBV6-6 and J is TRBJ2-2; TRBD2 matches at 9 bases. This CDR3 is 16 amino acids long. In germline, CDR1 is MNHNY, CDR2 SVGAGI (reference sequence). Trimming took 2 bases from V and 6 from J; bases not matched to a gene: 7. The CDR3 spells CASSYTREGGAGELFF. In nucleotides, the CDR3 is TGTGCCAGCAGTTACACGCGGGAGGGGGGCGCCGGGGAGCTGTTTTTT.

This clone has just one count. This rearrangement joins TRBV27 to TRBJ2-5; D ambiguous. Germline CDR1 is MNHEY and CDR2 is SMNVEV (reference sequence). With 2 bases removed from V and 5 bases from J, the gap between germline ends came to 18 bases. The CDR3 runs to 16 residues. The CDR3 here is CASSLMSPGSSETQYF. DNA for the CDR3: TGTGCCAGCAGTTTAATGAGCCCTGGTAGTTCGGAGACCCAGTACTTC.

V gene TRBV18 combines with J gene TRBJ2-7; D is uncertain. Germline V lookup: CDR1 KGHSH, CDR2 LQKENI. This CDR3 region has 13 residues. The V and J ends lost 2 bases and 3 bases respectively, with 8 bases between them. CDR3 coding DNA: TGTGCCAGCTCACCAAACAGAGACTACGAGCAGTACTTC. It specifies CASSPNRDYEQYF.

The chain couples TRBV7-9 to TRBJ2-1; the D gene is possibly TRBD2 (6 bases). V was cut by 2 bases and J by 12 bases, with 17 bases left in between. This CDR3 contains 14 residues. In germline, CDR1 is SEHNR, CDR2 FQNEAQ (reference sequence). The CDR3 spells CASSLSAGSEGQFF. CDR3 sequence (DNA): TGTGCCAGCAGCTTATCGGCCGGGTCGGAGGGGCAGTTCTTC. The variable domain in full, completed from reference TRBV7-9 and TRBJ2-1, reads DTGVSQNPRHKITKRGQNVTFRCDPISEHNRLYWYRQTLGQGPEFLTYFQNEAQLEKSRLLSDRFSAERPKGSFSTLEIQRTEQGDSAMYLCASSLSAGSEGQFFGPGTRLTVL.

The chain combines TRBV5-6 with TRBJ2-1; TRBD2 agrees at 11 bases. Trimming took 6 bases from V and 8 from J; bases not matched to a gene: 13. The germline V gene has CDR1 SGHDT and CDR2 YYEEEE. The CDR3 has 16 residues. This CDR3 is CASILLLAGVIDEQFF. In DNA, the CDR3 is TGTGCCAGCATCCTACTACTAGCGGGAGTAATCGATGAGCAGTTCTTC.

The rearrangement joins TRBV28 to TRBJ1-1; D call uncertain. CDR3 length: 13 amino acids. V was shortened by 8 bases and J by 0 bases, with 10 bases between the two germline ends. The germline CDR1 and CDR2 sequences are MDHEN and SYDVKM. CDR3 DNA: TGTGCCAGCCGCGACATCATGAACACTGAAGCTTTCTTT. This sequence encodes CASRDIMNTEAFF.

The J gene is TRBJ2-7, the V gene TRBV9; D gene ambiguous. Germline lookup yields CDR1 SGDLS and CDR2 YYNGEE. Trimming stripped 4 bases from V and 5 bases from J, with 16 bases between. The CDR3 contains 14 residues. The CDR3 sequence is CASSPRSVAHEQYF. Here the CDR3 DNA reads TGTGCCAGCAGCCCCCGGAGCGTAGCCCACGAGCAGTACTTC.

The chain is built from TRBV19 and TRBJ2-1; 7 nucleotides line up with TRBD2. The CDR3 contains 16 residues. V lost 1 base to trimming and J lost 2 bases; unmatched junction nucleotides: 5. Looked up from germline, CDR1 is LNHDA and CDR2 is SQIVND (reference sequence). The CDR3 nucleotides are TGTGCCAGTAGTATAGTGACCGGGAGGACCTACAATGAGCAGTTCTTC. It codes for CASSIVTGRTYNEQFF.